The 8 T cell receptor beta chains below were found in one sample sequenced in a study of human T cells and chemical hapten exposure. TCRdb redid the calling of the RACE reads with MiXCR, one entry per CDR3 protein. This table holds tens of thousands of distinct CDR3 sequences, more than 9% found once. The time point: patch test 2, 6 weeks after DPC sensitization. This sample's treatment: therapeutic diphenylcyclopropenone sensitization with weekly scalp DPC. Source: whole blood, taken in connection with sensitization to the hapten diphenylcyclopropenone (DPC). All receptors derive from a woman aged 45-59 years with alopecia areata. Some clones in this sample may be carry-over from other donors' samples.

As regards this clonotype: An end of the junction does not agree with germline; a read error may underlie this. The J gene is TRBJ1-2, the V gene TRBV29-1; no firm D call. Germline values: CDR1 SQVTM, CDR2 ANQGSEA. The CDR3 sequence is 12 residues long. The CDR3 sequence: CSARVISDGHTF. The CDR3 DNA sequence: TGCAGCGCTCGGGTTATTTCAGATGGCCACACCTTC.

This clonotype was picked up many times. The V gene is TRBV11-2, the J gene TRBJ2-1, with D unresolved. With 0 bases removed from V and 0 bases from J, the gap between germline ends came to 6 bases. In germline, CDR1 is SGHAT, CDR2 FQNNGV. There are 15 residues in the CDR3. The CDR3 spells CASSLDLGSYNEQFF. The CDR3 region has the DNA TGTGCCAGCAGCTTAGATCTGGGCTCCTACAATGAGCAGTTCTTC.

The chain employs TRBV12-3 or TRBV12-4 and TRBJ1-2; D uncertain. The CDR3 contains 17 residues. Trimming cost V 3 bases and J 0 bases, with 17 bases left between them. In nucleotides, the CDR3 is TGTGCCAGCAGTTTTTCGACCGTAATACGAGCTAACTATGGCTACACCTTC. Its translation: CASSFSTVIRANYGYTF.

This chain's CDR3 is CASNVLGESRSEAFF. CDR3 coding DNA: TGTGCCAGCAACGTCCTTGGGGAGAGTCGGAGTGAAGCTTTCTTT. V and J are TRBV28 and TRBJ1-1; D not certain. V dropped 7 bases and J dropped 7 bases, with 22 bases sitting between them. CDR3 length equals 15 residues. Germline V gives CDR1 MDHEN, CDR2 SYDVKM.

This clonotype was observed at least ten times. The V call is TRBV11-2, the J call TRBJ1-5; tentatively, D is TRBD1 (5 bases). The CDR3 consists of 13 residues. The V and J ends lost 3 bases and 6 bases respectively, with 9 bases between them. Germline V gene data show CDR1 as SGHAT and CDR2 as FQNNGV. CDR3 sequence (DNA): TGTGCCAGCAGCTTCTGGGGCGGTCAGCCCCAGCATTTT. This gives the protein CASSFWGGQPQHF.

This clonotype was detected only a few times. The chain is built from TRBV5-1 and TRBJ2-1, with no clear D. There are 15 residues in the CDR3. Per the germline V gene, CDR1 is SGHRS and CDR2 is YFSETQ. V dropped 2 bases and J dropped 0 bases, with 9 bases sitting between them. Here the CDR3 reads CASSFDGISYNEQFF. The CDR3 bases are TGCGCCAGCAGCTTCGACGGAATCTCCTACAATGAGCAGTTCTTC.

In its sample, this clonotype was seen a few times. The chain joins TRBV7-7 to TRBJ2-1; D may be TRBD1 (6 bases). Germline V gives CDR1 SSHAT, CDR2 FNYEAQ (reference sequence). The CDR3 length is 15 residues. The V end lost 5 bases, the J end lost 0 bases, and 11 bases lay between the germline ends. The CDR3 DNA sequence: TGTGCCAGCAGCCAAGCGGACAGCTCCTACAATGAGCAGTTCTTC. Its translation: CASSQADSSYNEQFF. Full variable domain (rest looked up from reference TRBV7-7 and TRBJ2-1): GAGVSQSPRYKVTKRGQDVTLRCDPISSHATLYWYQQALGQGPEFLTYFNYEAQPDKSGLPSDRFSAERPEGSISTLTIQRTEQRDSAMYRCASSQADSSYNEQFFGPGTRLTVL.

J is TRBJ2-7 and V is TRBV20-1; 12 bases match TRBD2. The CDR3 loop spans 15 amino acids. Germline assignment: CDR1 DFQATT and CDR2 SNEGSKA (reference sequence). J was trimmed by 1 base and V by 7 bases; bases with no gene match: 8. The DNA of the CDR3 is TGCAGTGTAGGGGGACTAGCGGGTCATTCCTACGAGCAGTACTTC. As protein: CSVGGLAGHSYEQYF.